This T cell receptor beta chain was retrieved from a study of monozygotic twins with inflammatory bowel disease. Worth noting for this clonotype: No antigen is known for it.

Study-wide results and caveats: None of the different T cell subtypes could be distinguished from one another.

TCRdb re-called the 5' RACE reads, yielding one record per CDR3 amino acid sequence without DNA. The sample table sets out fewer than 550,000 distinct CDR3 sequences. This clonotype originated in a human donor with ulcerative colitis or Crohn's disease, or a healthy co-twin of an affected twin (not recorded which). The sequenced material came from blood.

This CDR3 is CATSDFGTTEREQFF. The chain recombines TRBV24-1 with TRBJ2-1; the D call of TRBD1 rests on TCRdb alone, since no DNA is present to check it. There are 15 residues in the CDR3. CDR1 is KGHDR and CDR2 is SFDVKD in the germline V gene.